This T cell receptor (beta chain) is from a study of blood T cell repertoires in COVID-19. Study as a whole: COVID-19 samples from acute and convalescent phases originated in the United States, Italy and Spain. T cells, B-cell-depleted T cells, or PBMCs supplied cDNA or gDNA.

The junction had 8 bases not matched to a gene; V was cut back by 4 bases and J by 7 bases. Germline V gene data show CDR1 as SGHNT and CDR2 as YYREEE (reference sequence). There are 15 residues in the CDR3. The authors' processing: It was from reference gene primer amplification that nucleated cell counts were estimated. Produced via immunoSEQ multiplex PCR; TCRdb's table is partial and in-frame only. The DNA gave D and trimming, while V, J and clone size come from that table. The table records about 250,000 clones, approximately 88% of them present only once. While infection was still active, Seattle patients were enrolled and then followed longitudinally.

This TCR was recovered from a woman younger than 45 with COVID-19, enrolled during active disease. This chain links TRBV5-4 with TRBJ2-1; 10 nucleotides align to TRBD2. Sequenced material: peripheral blood. The CDR3 DNA reads as TGTGCCAGCAGCGCCGGACTAGCGGAAAGTAATGAGCAGTTCTTC. Translated, it gives CASSAGLAESNEQFF.